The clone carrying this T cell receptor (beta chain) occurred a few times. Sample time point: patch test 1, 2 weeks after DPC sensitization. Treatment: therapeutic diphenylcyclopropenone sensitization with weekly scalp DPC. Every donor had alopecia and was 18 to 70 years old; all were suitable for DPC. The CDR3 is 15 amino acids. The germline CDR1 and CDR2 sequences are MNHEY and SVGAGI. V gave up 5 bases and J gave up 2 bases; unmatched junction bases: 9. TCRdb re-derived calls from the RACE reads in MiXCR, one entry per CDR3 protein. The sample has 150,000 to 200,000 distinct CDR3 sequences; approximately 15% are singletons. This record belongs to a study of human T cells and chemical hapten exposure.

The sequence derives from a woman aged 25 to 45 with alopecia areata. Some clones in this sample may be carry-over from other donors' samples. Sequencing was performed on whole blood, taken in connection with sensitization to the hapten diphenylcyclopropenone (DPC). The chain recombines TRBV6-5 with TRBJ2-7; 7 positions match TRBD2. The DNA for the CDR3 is TGTGCCAGCAGTATCCTAGCGGCAACTCCCTACGAGCAGTACTTC. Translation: CASSILAATPYEQYF.